This is a list of T cell receptor beta chains from one sample in a study of blood T cell repertoires in COVID-19. Using immunoSEQ multiplex PCR, the repertoire was profiled, and TCRdb retains in-frame clones only, with some absent. Of 100,000 to 150,000 clones in the sample, around 74% were seen once. Sequences were obtained from peripheral blood. The receptors derive from a man between 60 and 75 years old with acute or convalescent COVID-19. CDR3s include the opening cysteine and the closing phenylalanine or tryptophan. Clone size is stated in some rows and not others, as once, few, many or a class when expanded.

abundance	v_gene	j_gene	CDR3aa
few	TRBV5-1	TRBJ2-3	CASSLDGRGTDTQYF
.	TRBV9	TRBJ2-1	CASSSGGYNEQFF
.	TRBV10-3	TRBJ1-2	CAISLTRDSTNYGYTF
once	TRBV5-1	TRBJ1-1	CASSPSTTNTEAFF
.	TRBV6-6	TRBJ2-1	CASTRLAGGRNEQFF
.	TRBV18	TRBJ2-1	CASSFGLAGGDEQFF
.	TRBV6-5	TRBJ2-2	CASRFSTQGIGELFF
few	TRBV29-1	TRBJ2-3	CSVGTSGRSTDTQYF
.	TRBV24-1	TRBJ2-7	CATSDSLLGQGKHEQYF
few	TRBV19	TRBJ2-7	CASSIAPVSSYEQYF
few	TRBV7-8	TRBJ2-5	CASSLATRLQETQYF
many	TRBV11-2	TRBJ2-1	CASSPYSGESNEQFF
few	TRBV19	TRBJ1-6	CASSSRDRGYNSPLHF
.	TRBV4-2	TRBJ1-6	CASSQDLIRSYNSPLHF
.	TRBV18	TRBJ2-1	CASSLRQGTYNEQFF
.	TRBV2	TRBJ1-2	CASRPGSRGYTF
.	TRBV5-8	TRBJ1-5	CASRPQYGNQPQHF
.	TRBV7-2	TRBJ1-2	CASSVDRGSYGYTF
.	TRBV9	TRBJ2-3	CASSVGISRVGDTQYF
once	TRBV5-6	TRBJ1-1	CASSLQMNTEAFF
.	TRBV3-1/TRBV3-2	TRBJ2-3	CASRTGTGVADTQYF
.	TRBV27	TRBJ2-7	CASSTSGTGRKQYF
.	TRBV5-1	TRBJ2-7	CASSLETQLYEQYF
few	TRBV4-2	TRBJ2-7	CASSRKLADEQYF
.	TRBV19	TRBJ2-7	CASSGPGQGSYEQYF
.	TRBV7-6	TRBJ2-1	CASSRYNEQFF
.	TRBV15	TRBJ2-1	CATRRASGSDEQFF
.	TRBV19	TRBJ1-2	CASSVGQFHGYTF
.	TRBV6-2/TRBV6-3	TRBJ1-1	CASSYSGGLNTEAFF
.	TRBV30	TRBJ1-5	CAWSGGQSNQPQHF
.	TRBV9	TRBJ2-3	CASSARGSGSTDTQYF
.	TRBV6-2/TRBV6-3	TRBJ2-5	CASSYSSARGTQYF
.	TRBV6-5	TRBJ2-3	CASKSFSTRADTQYF
.	TRBV6-2/TRBV6-3	TRBJ2-3	CASSYSAKTDTQYF
once	TRBV7-9	TRBJ1-2	CASSLALDSYTF
.	TRBV7-3	TRBJ2-7	CASRLAGTDEQYF
.	TRBV3-1/TRBV3-2	TRBJ2-2	CASSREAAITGELFF
few	TRBV18	TRBJ1-2	CASSIITRQGNYGYTF
.	TRBV12-3/TRBV12-4	TRBJ2-2	CASSSTGELFF
.	TRBV11-2	TRBJ1-2	CASRSTGFGYTF